This T cell receptor (beta chain) was captured in a study of T cells after yellow fever vaccination. Using its own MiXCR run on the 5' RACE reads, TCRdb lists one record per CDR3 protein. The data contain fewer than 400,000 distinct CDR3 sequences, over 8.5% of them singletons. Looked up from germline, CDR1 is SGHRS and CDR2 is YFSETQ. This CDR3 contains 14 residues. V was clipped by 7 bases and J by 3 bases; unmatched bases: 9. Sequences were derived from CD4+ T cells sorted from PBMCs, sampled 45 days after the yellow fever booster vaccination. The sequence was obtained from a man in his late teens or twenties who received the YFV17D yellow fever vaccine. The V call is TRBV5-1, the J call TRBJ2-5, with TRBD2 identical over 7 bases. The CDR3 spells CASGPGTSEETQYF. The CDR3 DNA reads as TGCGCCAGCGGCCCGGGAACTAGCGAAGAGACCCAGTACTTC.